These T cell receptor beta chains were read from a single sample in a study of blood T cell repertoires in COVID-19. The table came from immunoSEQ multiplex PCR; TCRdb's copy has only in-frame clones and leaves some out. Of approximately 90,000 clones in the sample, around 87% are singletons; the top ten hold 4.5% to 6%. The material sequenced was peripheral blood. The receptors were sampled from a woman of 80 years or more with acute or convalescent COVID-19. The CDR3 runs from the conserved cysteine through the conserved F or W. The order of the fields is D gene, V gene, clone size, J gene, CDR3 DNA, CDR3 protein. D genes are given only for firm matches. Clone size is not always given. Where it is, it says once, few, many or a class for expanded clones.

TRBD2	TRBV3-1/TRBV3-2	.	TRBJ2-1	TGTGCCAGCAGCCCCTCTAGCGGGGTTAGGCATGAGCAGTTCTTC	CASSPSSGVRHEQFF
TRBD1	TRBV6-2/TRBV6-3	once	TRBJ1-4	TGTGCCAGCAGCCCTAGGGACAGGTGGAAACTGTTTTTT	CASSPRDRWKLFF
TRBD1	TRBV3-1/TRBV3-2	.	TRBJ1-6	TGTGCCAGCAGCCAAGTTAAGGGGGCTAATAATTCACCCCTCCACTTT	CASSQVKGANNSPLHF
TRBD2	TRBV7-2	.	TRBJ2-5	TGTGCCAGCAGCTTAGGTGTAGCGGGGGGGACTGGAGAGACCCAGTACTTC	CASSLGVAGGTGETQYF
.	TRBV2	few	TRBJ1-1	TGTGCCAGCAGCCGAGGGATGAACACTGAAGCTTTCTTT	CASSRGMNTEAFF
.	TRBV5-1	.	TRBJ1-1	TGCGCCAGCAGCTTACTATCTAATCCCACTGAAGCTTTCTTT	CASSLLSNPTEAFF
.	TRBV5-5	.	TRBJ2-2	TGTGCCAGCAGCTTCCTAAACTTACAGGGTTTTTCCCCCGGAGAGCTGTTTTTT	CASSFLNLQGFSPGELFF
.	TRBV27	.	TRBJ1-6	TGTGCCAGCAGTAATTCATTTAATTCACCCCTCCACTTT	CASSNSFNSPLHF
.	TRBV6-1	.	TRBJ1-2	TGTGCCAGCAGTGAATATGCGGTCGGGAACTATGGCTACACCTTC	CASSEYAVGNYGYTF
.	TRBV6-2/TRBV6-3	.	TRBJ2-3	TGTGCCAGCAGCAGACTACAGTTACTCTCACCAGATACGCAGTATTTT	CASSRLQLLSPDTQYF
.	TRBV19	once	TRBJ1-3	TGTGCCAGTAGTATCGGAGGGGACGGAAACACCATATATTTT	CASSIGGDGNTIYF
.	TRBV5-8	few	TRBJ1-3	TGTGCCAGCAGCTTGTTAACTATCTCTGGAAACACCATATATTTT	CASSLLTISGNTIYF
TRBD1	TRBV3-1/TRBV3-2	once	TRBJ1-4	TGTGCCAGCAGCCAAGATGCCAGGGGGCCCGAGGGAACTAATGAAAAACTGTTTTTT	CASSQDARGPEGTNEKLFF
.	TRBV3-1/TRBV3-2	.	TRBJ1-2	TGTGCCAGCAGCCAATTCGGGTCCTACTATGGCTACACCTTC	CASSQFGSYYGYTF
.	TRBV5-1	.	TRBJ2-3	TGCGCCAGCCAGGGGCTTTGGTCAGATACGCAGTATTTT	CASQGLWSDTQYF
.	TRBV9	once	TRBJ2-3	TGTGCCAGCAGCCCCCCGGGGGGCGGTAGCACAGATACGCAGTATTTT	CASSPPGGGSTDTQYF
.	TRBV2	.	TRBJ2-7	TGTGCCAGCAGGGGCAGCTCTCCCTACGAGCAGTACTTC	CASRGSSPYEQYF
TRBD2	TRBV18	once	TRBJ2-7	TGTGCCAGTTCGCAAGGACTAGCGACAACGGACCACGAGCAGTACTTC	CASSQGLATTDHEQYF
TRBD1	TRBV4-2	.	TRBJ1-5	TGTGCCAGCAGCCAAGGTAACAGGGGGCTGAATAGCAATCAGCCCCAGCATTTT	CASSQGNRGLNSNQPQHF
.	TRBV27	.	TRBJ1-6	TGTGCCAGCAGTTTAGGAGGCATTACATCCCGCAGATATAGCTCCTATAATTCACCCCTCCACTTT	CASSLGGITSRRYSSYNSPLHF
.	TRBV4-1	.	TRBJ1-4	TGCGCCAGCAGCCAAGAAGGAGTTCTCGGGAGTGGTGAAAAACTGTTTTTT	CASSQEGVLGSGEKLFF
.	TRBV2	.	TRBJ2-3	TGTGCCAGCAGGACAGTTTCTACAGATACGCAGTATTTT	CASRTVSTDTQYF
TRBD1	TRBV5-6	.	TRBJ2-7	TGTGCCAGCAGCTCCGTGACAGGGGAGTGGTACGAGCAGTACTTC	CASSSVTGEWYEQYF
.	TRBV5-1	.	TRBJ1-3	TGCGCCAGCAGCTTGGGTTCCGAGAGGAGGTCTGGAAACACCATATATTTT	CASSLGSERRSGNTIYF
.	TRBV29-1	.	TRBJ1-2	TGCAGCGTCCTACTAATAGTCACTAACTATGGCTACACCTTC	CSVLLIVTNYGYTF
TRBD1	TRBV12-3/TRBV12-4	.	TRBJ1-3	TGTGCCAGCAGTTGGACAGGGGGGAACACCATATATTTT	CASSWTGGNTIYF
.	TRBV5-1	.	TRBJ2-3	TGCGCCAGCAGCTTGTGGGAGACCGGCACAGATACGCAGTATTTT	CASSLWETGTDTQYF
.	TRBV13	.	TRBJ2-3	TGTGCCAGCAGCTTAGGGGACAGAGACACAGATACGCAGTATTTT	CASSLGDRDTDTQYF
TRBD1	TRBV7-2	.	TRBJ1-5	TGTGCCAGCAGTTTGGACAGGGGCAATCAGCCCCAGCATTTT	CASSLDRGNQPQHF
TRBD1	TRBV7-2	once	TRBJ1-2	TGTGCCAGCAGCCGTGACAGGGACGGTGGCTACACCTTC	CASSRDRDGGYTF
.	TRBV6-1	.	TRBJ1-2	TGTGCCAGCAGTGAGGGGGGGTCCGGCTATGGCTACACCTTC	CASSEGGSGYGYTF
.	TRBV6-1	.	TRBJ2-2	TGTGCCAGCAGTGAATCAGGGGGAGGGCTGTTTTTT	CASSESGGGLFF
.	TRBV18	.	TRBJ1-2	TGTGCCAGCTCACCACTCACGACATTCTCGTCCTATGGCTACACCTTC	CASSPLTTFSSYGYTF
.	TRBV6-5	.	TRBJ2-5	TGTGCCAGCAGGGGCTGGTCTCGCGAGACCCAGTACTTC	CASRGWSRETQYF
.	TRBV2	.	TRBJ2-4	TGTGCCAGCAGTGAAGTCCCAGGGTCAACTAAAAACATTCAGTACTTC	CASSEVPGSTKNIQYF
TRBD2	TRBV13	once	TRBJ2-5	TGTGCCAGCAGCACCCGCCTAGCGGGTGGAGAGACCCAGTACTTC	CASSTRLAGGETQYF
TRBD2	TRBV11-3	few	TRBJ2-5	TGTGCCAGCAGCTTAGGCGGACTAGCGGGGGTTAGCGAGACCCAGTACTTC	CASSLGGLAGVSETQYF
TRBD2	TRBV5-6	.	TRBJ2-3	TGTGCCAGCAGCCTCACTAGCGGGGACACAGATACGCAGTATTTT	CASSLTSGDTDTQYF
.	TRBV5-1	.	TRBJ1-2	TGCGCCAGCAGCCCACAACAGGGATTCGTTGACTATGGCTACACCTTC	CASSPQQGFVDYGYTF
TRBD2	TRBV6-2/TRBV6-3	.	TRBJ2-1	TGTGCCAGCAGTTACCCGGGACTAGCGGGGGGGGCTGAGCAGTTCTTC	CASSYPGLAGGAEQFF
TRBD2	TRBV5-1	once	TRBJ2-1	TGCGCCAGCAGCTTCGGGACTAGTGGCAATGAGCAGTTCTTC	CASSFGTSGNEQFF
.	TRBV6-5	.	TRBJ1-5	TGTGCCAGCAGTTACAGTCAGGGTAGCAATCAGCCCCAGCATTTT	CASSYSQGSNQPQHF
TRBD1	TRBV6-2/TRBV6-3	.	TRBJ1-3	TGTGCCAGCAGCCAATCCGGACAGGTCCTTTCTGGAAACACCATATATTTT	CASSQSGQVLSGNTIYF
TRBD2	TRBV19	.	TRBJ2-3	TGTGCCAGTAGTATAAGCGGGGGCGGGCAGAGGGGCACAGATACGCAGTATTTT	CASSISGGGQRGTDTQYF
TRBD1	TRBV5-1	.	TRBJ2-2	TGCGCCAGCAGCCAAGGACAGGGGGCCGTGTCCGGGGAGCTGTTTTTT	CASSQGQGAVSGELFF
.	TRBV5-6	.	TRBJ1-4	TGTGCCAGCAGACGGGGGGGAGAAAAACTGTTTTTT	CASRRGGEKLFF
.	TRBV12-5	.	TRBJ1-4	TGTGCTAGTGGTACTCAAGCAACTAATGAAAAACTGTTTTTT	CASGTQATNEKLFF
.	TRBV5-1	.	TRBJ2-3	TGCGCCAGCAGCTCGACTAGTCCCCGCACAGATACGCAGTATTTT	CASSSTSPRTDTQYF
.	TRBV27	once	TRBJ1-6	TGTGCCAGCAGTTTACGGACAACCGCGAGGAGTTCACCCCTCCACTTT	CASSLRTTARSSPLHF
.	TRBV2	.	TRBJ1-1	TGTGCCAGCAGTGCACAGGAGAACACTGAAGCTTTCTTT	CASSAQENTEAFF
TRBD2	TRBV7-9	.	TRBJ2-3	TGTGCCAGCAGCTTAGAAGCGGGAGTGGGAGATACGCAGTATTTT	CASSLEAGVGDTQYF
TRBD1	TRBV4-3	.	TRBJ2-3	TGCGCCAGCAGCCAAGGACCCGGGACAGCAAACACAGATACGCAGTATTTT	CASSQGPGTANTDTQYF
.	TRBV11-3	few	TRBJ2-1	TGTGCCAGCAGCTACTCATCCGGGGGAGGCAAAACTTCCTACAATGAGCAGTTCTTC	CASSYSSGGGKTSYNEQFF
.	TRBV18	.	TRBJ2-2	TGTGCCAGCTCACCCCTGGTCCGAGACACCGGGGAGCTGTTTTTT	CASSPLVRDTGELFF
TRBD2	TRBV10-3	.	TRBJ2-1	TGTGCCACAGAAAGCGGGAGTGGTTCCTACAATGAGCAGTTCTTC	CATESGSGSYNEQFF
.	TRBV30	few	TRBJ1-2	TGTGCCTGGAGTGAGGAGGGCAGCATCCCCCGAGGCTACACCTTC	CAWSEEGSIPRGYTF
.	TRBV21-1	.	TRBJ1-5	TGTGCCAGCAGTCCCCGGGGGGTGCACAATCAGCCCCAGCATTTT	CASSPRGVHNQPQHF
.	TRBV19	.	TRBJ1-2	TGTGCCAGTAGCCCCCAGGGCCTAGGCGGCTACACCTTC	CASSPQGLGGYTF